This record concerns one T cell receptor (beta chain) sequence. Sequenced by immunoSEQ multiplex PCR; TCRdb stores in-frame clones only, minus some. The repertoire holds about 45,000 clones, with approximately 80% as singletons. The sample originates from a study of OX40 agonist ivuxolimab in advanced cancers. Study details: Ivuxolimab, an antibody that agonizes OX40 (CD134), was administered to the patients.

The timepoints at which blood was sampled were baseline, cycle 4 day 1, and cycle 7 day 1. There are 13 residues in the CDR3. CDR1 and CDR2 from the germline V gene are SQVTM and ANQGSEA. The sequence was collected from an adult with an advanced solid tumor such as melanoma, head and neck, liver or kidney cancer. Here the sequenced sample was CD4+ or CD8+ T cells sorted from blood, taken in a trial of the OX40 agonist ivuxolimab. The rearrangement uses TRBV29-1 and TRBJ2-7, with 8 bases identical to TRBD2. The CDR3 loop is CTLHRAGDGEQYF. The DNA for the CDR3 is TGCACCCTACACCGAGCGGGAGACGGGGAGCAGTACTTC.